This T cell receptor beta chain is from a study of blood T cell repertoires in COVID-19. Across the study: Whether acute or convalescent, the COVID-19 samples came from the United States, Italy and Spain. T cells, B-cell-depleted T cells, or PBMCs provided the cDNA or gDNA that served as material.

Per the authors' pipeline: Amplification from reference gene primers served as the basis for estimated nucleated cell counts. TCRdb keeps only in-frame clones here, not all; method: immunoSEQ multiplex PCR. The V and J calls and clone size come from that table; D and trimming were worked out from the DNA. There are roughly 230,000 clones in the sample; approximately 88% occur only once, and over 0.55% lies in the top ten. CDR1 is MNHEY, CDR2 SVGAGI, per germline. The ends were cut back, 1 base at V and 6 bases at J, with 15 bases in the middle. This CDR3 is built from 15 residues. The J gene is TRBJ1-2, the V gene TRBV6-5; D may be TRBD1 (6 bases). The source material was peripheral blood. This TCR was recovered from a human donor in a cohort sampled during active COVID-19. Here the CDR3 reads CASSYLGTGLNGYTF. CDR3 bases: TGTGCCAGCAGTTACTTAGGAACAGGGTTGAATGGCTACACCTTC.